This TCR beta chain was recovered during a study of control samples from healthy donors and cancer patients. Method: immunoSEQ multiplex PCR; TCRdb's copy keeps in-frame clones and lacks some. The repertoire holds 110,000 to 150,000 clones, with around 90% as singletons. With 6 bases clipped from V and 0 bases from J, the junction kept 4 bases outside the gene matches. The CDR3 runs 14 residues. In germline, CDR1 is LNHDA, CDR2 SQIVND (reference sequence). The sequence derives from a young man in good health. Sequenced input: blood. This chain connects TRBV19 to TRBJ1-1; 7 bases are shared with TRBD1. DNA for the CDR3: TGTGCCAGTAGCGGGACAGTGATGAACACTGAAGCTTTCTTT. Protein product: CASSGTVMNTEAFF.